This T cell receptor (beta chain) was recovered during a study of spatial heterogeneity in lung cancer. Study observations and caveats: Tracking of tumor mutation counts was seen in expanded intratumoral alpha and beta TCR counts.

The CDR3 runs to 16 residues. Losses at the gene ends were 4 bases for V and 3 bases for J; bases not matched to a gene: 6. This clonotype is deemed medium-sized. Its target is unknown. This beta chain lies outside the target of a library built for alpha chains; its clone size means little. The presence of a unique molecular identifier marked each TCR cDNA molecule. Each CDR3 protein gets one entry after TCRdb re-called the 5' RACE reads with MiXCR. In the table there are about 10,000 distinct CDR3 sequences, around 10% of which are singletons. Time point meaning: sample taken at primary tumor resection.

The specimen comprised lung tumor tissue, sampled at surgery. The clonotype was recovered from a male donor with early-stage non-small cell lung cancer. The chain recombines TRBV12-3 or TRBV12-4 with TRBJ2-3; TRBD1 aligns across 11 bases. CDR3 sequence (DNA): TGTGCCAGCAGTTCCTGGGACAGGGGGAGGACAGATACGCAGTATTTT. As protein: CASSSWDRGRTDTQYF.